This T cell receptor beta chain is from a study of control samples from healthy donors and cancer patients. Generated by immunoSEQ multiplex PCR, the TCRdb table keeps only in-frame clones and is missing some. The sample holds roughly 92,000 clones, about 85% seen once. Germline V CDR1 and CDR2: SNHLY, FYNNEI. The CDR3 is made up of 14 amino acids. V lost 7 bases to trimming and J lost 0 bases, with 10 bases between them. This clonotype was obtained from a woman in her 50s in good health. The V call is TRBV2, the J call TRBJ1-3, with a weak D call TRBD1 (5 bases). The sequencing input was blood. The chain's CDR3 is CASMGVISGNTIYF. CDR3 in DNA: TGTGCCAGCATGGGGGTTATCTCTGGAAACACCATATATTTT.